This TCR beta chain derives from a study of T cells in Graves' hyperthyroidism and ophthalmopathy. Trimming at V came to 5 bases and at J to 6 bases, leaving 9 bases not matched to a gene. The CDR3 runs 15 residues. Germline CDR1 reads SGHTA; CDR2 reads FQGNSA. The PBMCs were sourced from fresh peripheral blood (approximately 9.6 ml). At least ten counts were recorded for this clonotype. The CDR3 regions of TCR beta were amplified from RNA transcripts. RT-PCR in the first round (using the HTBI primer set) targeted the TCR CDR3. MiXCR, run by TCRdb on the multiplex PCR reads, gives a single entry per CDR3 protein. The table shows 490,000 or so distinct CDR3 sequences, with around a fifth occurring only once.

Sequencing was carried out using blood. The chain employs TRBV7-2 and TRBJ2-3; 9 positions agree with TRBD1. This clonotype originated in a woman between 65 and 79 years old with Graves' ophthalmopathy. The CDR3 nucleotides read TGTGCCAGCAGCGGATCCGGGACAGGGCCCGATACGCAGTATTTT. Encoded protein: CASSGSGTGPDTQYF.